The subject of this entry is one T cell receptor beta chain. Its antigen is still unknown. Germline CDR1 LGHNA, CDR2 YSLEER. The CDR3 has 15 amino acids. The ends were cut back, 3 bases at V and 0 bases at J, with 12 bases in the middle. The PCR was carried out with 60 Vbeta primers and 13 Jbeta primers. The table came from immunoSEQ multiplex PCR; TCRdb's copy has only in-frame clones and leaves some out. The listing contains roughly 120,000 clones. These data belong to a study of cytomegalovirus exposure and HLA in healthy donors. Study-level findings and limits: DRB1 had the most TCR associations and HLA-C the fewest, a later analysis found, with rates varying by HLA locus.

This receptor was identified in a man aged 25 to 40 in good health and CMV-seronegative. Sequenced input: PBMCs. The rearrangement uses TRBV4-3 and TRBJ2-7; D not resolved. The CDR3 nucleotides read TGCGCCAGCAGCCAGACCGCAGGCAACTCCTACGAGCAGTACTTC. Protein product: CASSQTAGNSYEQYF.